The 14 T cell receptor beta chains given below trace back to one sample, sequenced in a study of blood T cell repertoires in COVID-19. The repertoire was sequenced with immunoSEQ multiplex PCR; TCRdb's copy has only in-frame clones and lacks some. The repertoire has under 250,000 clones, about 86% of them found once; the top ten carry 8% to 10%. The specimen sequenced was peripheral blood. These TCRs come from a woman in her forties or fifties with acute or convalescent COVID-19.

This chain links TRBV29-1 with TRBJ2-1; 10 bases map to TRBD2. The CDR3 spans 13 residues. V lost 6 bases to trimming and J lost 6 bases; unmatched junction nucleotides: 5. CDR1 is SQVTM and CDR2 is ANQGSEA in the germline V gene. The CDR3: CSVGGTSANEQFF. The CDR3 DNA reads as TGCAGCGTGGGTGGGACTAGCGCCAATGAGCAGTTCTTC.

The V gene is TRBV4-2, the J gene TRBJ2-3, with a possible D match to TRBD1 (6 bases). The CDR3 runs to 16 residues. Germline assignment: CDR1 LGHNA and CDR2 YNFKEQ. Trimming removed 6 bases from V and 1 base from J, with 17 bases in between. For the CDR3, the DNA is TGTGCCAGCAGACCGTGGGGGCGGGCCGGCACAGATACGCAGTATTTT. Encoded protein: CASRPWGRAGTDTQYF.

The rearrangement joins TRBV10-3 to TRBJ2-4; 7 bases match TRBD2. J lost 0 bases, V lost 0 bases, and 5 bases had no gene match. Germline assignment: CDR1 ENHRY and CDR2 SYGVKD. This CDR3 has 17 residues. The CDR3 protein is CAISESPGGLAKNIQYF. The CDR3 coding sequence is TGTGCCATCAGTGAGTCCCCGGGGGGATTAGCCAAAAACATTCAGTACTTC.

This sequence joins TRBV29-1 and TRBJ2-5, with 8 positions matching TRBD1. There are 13 residues in the CDR3. The germline gives CDR1 SQVTM, CDR2 ANQGSEA. Losses at the gene ends were 2 bases for V and 4 bases for J; bases not matched to a gene: 3. The DNA of the CDR3 is TGCAGCGTTGAACCGGACAGGGCAGAGACCCAGTACTTC. Protein product: CSVEPDRAETQYF.

J is TRBJ2-3 and V is TRBV24-1, with 14 bases aligning to TRBD2. Germline V gives CDR1 KGHDR, CDR2 SFDVKD. The CDR3 length is 16 residues. V lost 7 bases to trimming and J lost 5 bases; unmatched junction nucleotides: 7. The CDR3 DNA is TGTGCCACCAGGGCCCCGGGACTAGCGGGAGAAGATACGCAGTATTTT. It encodes CATRAPGLAGEDTQYF.

The gene calls are TRBV28 and TRBJ1-2; 7 nucleotides match TRBD1. The CDR3 is made up of 13 amino acids. Trimming at V came to 7 bases and at J to 8 bases, leaving 10 bases not matched to a gene. Germline loops: CDR1 MDHEN, CDR2 SYDVKM. CDR3 loop: CASIPPGQRGYTF. DNA for the CDR3: TGTGCCAGCATCCCGCCGGGACAGCGGGGCTACACCTTC.

The chain recombines TRBV7-9 with TRBJ2-2; TRBD2 matches at 12 bases. Germline trimming cut 3 bases from V and 6 bases from J; bases unmatched to any gene: 8. The CDR3 has 17 amino acids. CDR1 is SEHNR, CDR2 FQNEAQ, per germline (reference sequence). The CDR3 region is CASSLGTSGLSPGELFF. CDR3 sequence (DNA): TGTGCCAGCAGCTTGGGGACTAGCGGGTTGTCTCCCGGGGAGCTGTTTTTT. The variable domain in full, completed from reference TRBV7-9 and TRBJ2-2, reads DTGVSQNPRHKITKRGQNVTFRCDPISEHNRLYWYRQTLGQGPEFLTYFQNEAQLEKSRLLSDRFSAERPKGSFSTLEIQRTEQGDSAMYLCASSLGTSGLSPGELFFGEGSRLTVL.

The chain links TRBV5-1 to TRBJ1-1; TRBD1 aligns across 8 bases. V trimming: 2 bases; J trimming: 0 bases; junction bases outside the gene matches: 6. The germline V gene has CDR1 SGHRS and CDR2 YFSETQ. The CDR3 sequence is 16 residues long. CDR3 loop: CASSLTGGLMNTEAFF. In nucleotides, the CDR3 is TGCGCCAGCAGCTTAACAGGGGGTTTGATGAACACTGAAGCTTTCTTT.

This chain connects TRBV7-2 to TRBJ2-7, with 11 bases lining up with TRBD2. Unmatched junction bases numbered 3, after V lost 1 base and J lost 4 bases. Germline values: CDR1 SGHTA, CDR2 FQGNSA. This CDR3 contains 15 residues. For the CDR3, the DNA is TGTGCCAGCAGCTTAGAGTCTAGCGGGAGGTACGAGCAGTACTTC. Amino acids: CASSLESSGRYEQYF.

V gene TRBV2 combines with J gene TRBJ1-2; TRBD1 might be the D (5 bases). V gave up 6 bases and J gave up 1 base, with 15 bases separating them. This CDR3 is built from 15 residues. Germline CDR1 is SNHLY and CDR2 is FYNNEI. CDR3 nucleotides: TGTGCCAGCAGCCTACTGGGGCAGCTTAACTATGGCTACACCTTC. Its protein product is CASSLLGQLNYGYTF.

The chain has TRBV6-2 or TRBV6-3 and TRBJ1-3; no reliable D call. The CDR3 spans 15 residues. Germline loops: CDR1 MNHEY, CDR2 SVGEGT. V was clipped by 4 bases and J by 4 bases, with 14 bases between them. CDR3 DNA: TGTGCCAGCAGTTTAGCGAGCGGAGAGGGAAACACCATATATTTT. Translating gives CASSLASGEGNTIYF.

The genes are TRBV9 and TRBJ1-1; weak D call: TRBD1 (6 bases). The CDR3 covers 18 residues. Germline CDR1 SGDLS, CDR2 YYNGEE. V was cut by 0 bases and J by 4 bases, with 22 bases left in between. DNA for the CDR3: TGTGCCAGCAGCGTAGTTCCCCTTGGACAGCCCTATGGCACTGAAGCTTTCTTT. Amino acid sequence: CASSVVPLGQPYGTEAFF.

The rearrangement uses TRBV5-1 and TRBJ2-5; D unclear. V lost 3 bases, J lost 0 bases, and 3 bases lay in between. Looked up from germline, CDR1 is SGHRS and CDR2 is YFSETQ. This CDR3 is 12 amino acids long. The CDR3 protein is CASSSYQETQYF. CDR3 sequence (DNA): TGCGCCAGCAGCTCCTACCAAGAGACCCAGTACTTC.

The chain links TRBV30 to TRBJ1-2; a possible D gene is TRBD1 (5 bases). CDR1 GTSNPN and CDR2 SVGIG come from the germline V gene (reference sequence). The CDR3 sequence is 14 residues long. V lost 3 bases and J 2 bases, leaving 13 bases between the germline ends. CDR3: CAWRGDSWNYGYTF. DNA for the CDR3: TGTGCCTGGAGGGGCGACAGTTGGAACTATGGCTACACCTTC.